The present entry profiles one TCR beta chain with its context. Antigen: not known. This sample is part of a study of cytomegalovirus exposure and HLA in healthy donors. Study in general: Membership in the Caucasian-associated ancestry cluster was found for about 80% of a few hundred genotyped donors.

In germline, CDR1 is SGHAT, CDR2 FQNNGV. The CDR3 runs 15 residues. The V gene end was trimmed by 4 bases and the J gene end by 7 bases; junction bases not matched to a gene: 10. Study findings and constraints: It was about 180 TCR beta chains that were listed as cytomegalovirus-associated. CMV serostatus alone was available as immune exposure information. In an earlier analysis, about 87% or about 30%: the productive usage of most TCR beta V segments.

The PCR used 60 Vbeta and 13 Jbeta primers. Clones were read by immunoSEQ multiplex PCR, and TCRdb kept only the in-frame ones, dropping some. The sample holds roughly 200,000 clones, around 77% seen once. Sequenced input: PBMCs. This sequence originates from a man between 60 and 70 years old in good health and CMV-seronegative. The chain couples TRBV11-2 to TRBJ2-1, with 7 bases fitting TRBD2. Written as DNA, the CDR3 is TGTGCCAGCAGCTGGGCGACTTACGGGGGGAATGAGCAGTTCTTC. This encodes CASSWATYGGNEQFF.